Presented here are 11 T cell receptor beta chains from one specimen sequenced in a study of shared clonotypes between healthy human individuals. TCRdb's copy holds only in-frame clones and misses some; the assay was immunoSEQ multiplex PCR. This sample has around 2.1 million clones, with 90% to 96% found just once. The source material was naive CD4+ T cells sorted from blood. Sample subset: CD45RA+ positively selected. The receptor source for this set is a man between 18 and 35 years old in good health.

A single count supports this clone. The chain has TRBV29-1 and TRBJ2-6; 8 positions match TRBD1. The CDR3 covers 14 residues. Per germline, CDR1 SQVTM and CDR2 ANQGSEA. J lost 4 bases, V lost 6 bases, and 5 bases had no gene match. The CDR3 protein is CSVRQGPGANVLTF. The CDR3 DNA follows: TGCAGCGTCCGACAGGGGCCCGGGGCCAACGTCCTGACTTTC.

V gene TRBV5-6 combines with J gene TRBJ2-7; no reliable D call. The CDR3 is made up of 14 amino acids. The germline V gene has CDR1 SGHDT and CDR2 YYEEEE. The V end was cut by 4 bases, the J end by 5 bases, with 16 bases between. Here the CDR3 DNA reads TGTGCCAGCAGCCCCCGGACGGTCCGCCACGAGCAGTACTTC. Protein: CASSPRTVRHEQYF. Drawing the rest from reference TRBV5-6 and TRBJ2-7, the complete variable domain is DAGVTQSPTHLIKTRGQQVTLRCSPKSGHDTVSWYQQALGQGPQFIFQYYEEEERQRGNFPDRFSGHQFPNYSSELNVNALLLGDSALYLCASSPRTVRHEQYFGPGTRLTVT.

The rearrangement links TRBV5-1 to TRBJ2-5, with 8 nucleotides matching TRBD1. Germline values: CDR1 SGHRS, CDR2 YFSETQ. V shed 0 bases and J 1 base; nucleotides not matched to a gene: 5. The CDR3 covers 16 residues. The DNA for the CDR3 is TGCGCCAGCAGCTTGGGCCCAACAGGGGGCCAAGAGACCCAGTACTTC. Its translation: CASSLGPTGGQETQYF.

This chain joins TRBV6-1 and TRBJ1-4, with D hard to call. This CDR3 is 14 amino acids long. With 11 bases removed from V and 7 bases from J, the gap between germline ends came to 20 bases. Per germline, CDR1 MNHNS and CDR2 SASEGT. CDR3 region: CAAYSSRLGEKLFF. In DNA form, the CDR3 reads TGTGCCGCGTATTCCAGTCGGCTTGGTGAAAAACTGTTTTTT.

The chain links TRBV27 to TRBJ1-6, with unresolved D. The V end lost 6 bases, the J end lost 7 bases, and 7 bases lay between the germline ends. From germline, CDR1 is MNHEY and CDR2 SMNVEV (reference sequence). The length of the CDR3 is 12 residues. The CDR3 sequence: CASSFENSPLHF. The CDR3 nucleotides read TGTGCCAGCAGCTTCGAGAATTCACCCCTCCACTTT.

The chain employs TRBV19 and TRBJ1-3; D gene unclear. The CDR3 runs to 13 residues. CDR1 LNHDA and CDR2 SQIVND come from the germline V gene (reference sequence). V was clipped by 2 bases and J by 0 bases, with 2 bases between them. The CDR3 loop is CASSIISGNTIYF. The CDR3 nucleotides read TGTGCCAGTAGTATAATCTCTGGAAACACCATATATTTT. The whole variable domain, remainder taken from reference TRBV19 and TRBJ1-3, is DGGITQSPKYLFRKEGQNVTLSCEQNLNHDAMYWYRQDPGQGLRLIYYSQIVNDFQKGDIAEGYSVSREKKESFPLTVTSAQKNPTAFYLCASSIISGNTIYFGEGSWLTVV.

This chain uses TRBV28 with TRBJ1-2; maybe TRBD1 (5 bases). The V and J ends lost 6 bases and 8 bases respectively, with 13 bases between them. CDR3 length: 12 amino acids. The V gene's germline CDR1 is MDHEN and CDR2 SYDVKM. The CDR3 nucleotides read TGTGCCAGCAGCCGCGGGGGAGGGGGCTACACCTTC. It encodes CASSRGGGGYTF.

This chain links TRBV7-9 with TRBJ1-2, with D maybe TRBD1 (5 bases). CDR1 is SEHNR, CDR2 FQNEAQ, per germline (reference sequence). CDR3 size: 14 residues. Trimming removed 0 bases from V and 4 bases from J, with 9 bases in between. CDR3 coding DNA: TGTGCCAGCAGCTTAGCTGAAGGGACCTATGGCTACACCTTC. As protein: CASSLAEGTYGYTF.

J is TRBJ1-2 and V is TRBV5-4; D is undetermined. The CDR3 has 14 residues. Germline V gene sequence: CDR1 SGHNT, CDR2 YYREEE (reference sequence). Trimming cost V 5 bases and J 3 bases, with 14 bases left between them. CDR3 sequence: CASSPRQLHYGYTF. CDR3 sequence (DNA): TGTGCCAGCAGTCCCCGGCAGCTACACTATGGCTACACCTTC. Full variable domain (outside the CDR3, taken from reference TRBV5-4 and TRBJ1-2): ETGVTQSPTHLIKTRGQQVTLRCSSQSGHNTVSWYQQALGQGPQFIFQYYREEENGRGNFPPRFSGLQFPNYSSELNVNALELDDSALYLCASSPRQLHYGYTFGSGTRLTVV.

This clone was counted once. The sample holds other DNA sequences that translate to the same CDR3. This chain uses TRBV5-1 with TRBJ2-2; the match to TRBD1 covers 9 bases. Trimming cost V 3 bases and J 2 bases; bases outside gene matches: 2. The germline gives CDR1 SGHRS, CDR2 YFSETQ. This CDR3 comprises 15 residues. The CDR3 region is CASSWTGANTGELFF. In DNA form, the CDR3 reads TGCGCCAGCAGCTGGACAGGGGCCAACACCGGGGAGCTGTTTTTT.

This chain joins TRBV5-6 and TRBJ1-1, with 7 bases identical to TRBD1. Germline V gene sequence: CDR1 SGHDT, CDR2 YYEEEE. The CDR3 totals 16 residues. Trimming cost V 0 bases and J 1 base; bases outside gene matches: 6. This CDR3 is CASSLVQGVRNTEAFF. The CDR3 coding sequence is TGTGCCAGCAGCTTGGTCCAGGGGGTAAGGAACACTGAAGCTTTCTTT.